The clone carrying this TCR beta chain has more than one count but fewer than ten. The source of the sample is a study of blood T cell repertoires in COVID-19. Overall study context: PBMCs, B-cell-depleted T cells, or T cells were the source of the cDNA or gDNA that made up the material.

Germline V gene lookup returns CDR1 KGHSH and CDR2 LQKENI. This CDR3 is built from 16 residues. With 0 bases clipped from V and 4 bases from J, the junction kept 9 bases outside the gene matches. Original processing notes: Nucleated cell counts were estimated from reference gene primer amplification. Sequenced by immunoSEQ multiplex PCR; TCRdb stores in-frame clones only, minus some. The D gene and trimming were derived from the DNA, and the V and J assignments and clone size from that table. Of approximately 100,000 clones in the sample, roughly 82% were seen once. The sequencing sample was made of peripheral blood. The source is a woman aged 80 or over with active or convalescent COVID-19. The V and J genes are TRBV18 and TRBJ2-7; 7 nucleotides align to TRBD2. Here the CDR3 reads CASSPPSLAARYEQYF. CDR3 bases: TGTGCCAGCTCACCACCGAGTCTAGCGGCGCGGTACGAGCAGTACTTC.